This T cell receptor (beta chain) appears in the sequencing data of a study of T and B cells in COVID-19 patients. About the study: Median age was 34 years in the recovered cohort and about 67 years in the active-infection cohort.

Germline V lookup: CDR1 LGHNA, CDR2 YSLEER. V dropped 0 bases and J dropped 2 bases, with 14 bases sitting between them. The CDR3 loop spans 17 amino acids. BIOMED2 TRB-A/B primer pools were used in multiplex TRB PCR. TCRdb independently ran MiXCR on the multiplex PCR reads; one entry per CDR3 protein. The sample includes fewer than 15,000 distinct CDR3 sequences, under 35% seen only once; the top ten take around 6.5%. TRB was amplified from approximately 250-480 ng of blood genomic DNA. The TCR originated in a human donor who had recovered from COVID-19. V and J are TRBV4-3 and TRBJ2-1; D perhaps matches TRBD2 (7 bases). Sequencing input: blood. This CDR3 reads CASSQEGGRGTYNEQFF. CDR3 DNA: TGCGCCAGCAGCCAAGAAGGAGGGAGGGGGACCTACAATGAGCAGTTCTTC.